One sample yielded the 22 T cell receptor beta chains listed below, sequenced in a study of naive and memory T cell subsets. An equimolar mix of two oligonucleotides served as the beta constant-region primer for TRBC1 and TRBC2. TCRdb reprocessed the UMI-ligation and nested PCR reads via MiXCR and lists one record per CDR3 protein. The sample comprises about 85,000 distinct CDR3 sequences, roughly 13% of which are singletons, and about 0.9% rests with the top ten. Sequencing used central memory CD4+ T cells from blood. The receptors come from a human donor in good health.

The DNA of the CDR3 is TGCAGTGCTAGAGACTCCGGGACTAGCGGGAGTGGATCAGAGACCCAGTACTTC. Its protein is CSARDSGTSGSGSETQYF. The V call is TRBV20-1, the J call TRBJ2-5, with 14 bases identical to TRBD2. The CDR3 totals 18 residues. Germline V CDR1 and CDR2: DFQATT, SNEGSKA (reference sequence). V lost 0 bases and J lost 4; bases outside the gene matches: 10.

The chain joins TRBV7-2 to TRBJ1-3; unclear D gene. This CDR3 contains 14 residues. The V gene lost 1 base and the J gene lost 1 base, with 5 bases spanning the gap. Per the germline V gene, CDR1 is SGHTA and CDR2 is FQGNSA. Here the CDR3 reads CASSLDRSGNTIYF. In DNA, the CDR3 is TGTGCCAGCAGCTTAGACAGATCTGGAAACACCATATATTTT.

This clonotype was seen ten or more times. The chain joins TRBV20-1 to TRBJ1-2, with TRBD1 as a possible D gene (6 bases). Germline V gene lookup returns CDR1 DFQATT and CDR2 SNEGSKA (reference sequence). Trimming removed 3 bases at V and 9 bases at J, with 14 bases between. This CDR3 has 12 amino acids. This CDR3 is CSASFGGQSYTF. The CDR3 region has the DNA TGCAGTGCTAGTTTTGGGGGGCAGAGCTACACCTTC.

This clonotype came up many times. The chain has TRBV23-1 and TRBJ1-1; possible D gene TRBD1, 5 bases. TRBV23-1 is an open reading frame, and its role is uncertain. Trimming removed 7 bases at V and 10 bases at J, with 13 bases between. This CDR3 is built from 11 residues. This CDR3 reads CASNYLGVAFF. As DNA, the CDR3 is TGCGCCAGCAATTATTTGGGGGTAGCTTTCTTT.

The chain combines TRBV12-3 or TRBV12-4 with TRBJ1-6, with TRBD1 as a possible D gene (6 bases). V shed 6 bases and J shed 8 bases, with 11 bases lying between them. The CDR3 extends over 13 amino acids. DNA of the CDR3: TGTGCCAGCAGCAGGGGATATGATTCACCCCTCCACTTT. Encoded protein: CASSRGYDSPLHF.

This clonotype was seen repeatedly, ten times or more. The chain combines TRBV7-2 with TRBJ2-3; TRBD2 matches 7 bases. V dropped 6 bases and J dropped 1; count of bases not matched to a gene: 7. Germline values: CDR1 SGHTA, CDR2 FQGNSA. The CDR3 length is 15 residues. The DNA of the CDR3 is TGTGCCAGCAGTCAGAGCGGGATAGGCACAGATACGCAGTATTTT. Translating it yields CASSQSGIGTDTQYF.

This clonotype has only a few counts. V and J are TRBV6-6 and TRBJ2-7; 8 bases align to TRBD2. J was trimmed by 4 bases and V by 4 bases; bases with no gene match: 6. The CDR3 has 14 residues. The germline V gene has CDR1 MNHNY and CDR2 SVGAGI (reference sequence). CDR3 amino acids: CASSSLAEPYEQYF. In DNA, the CDR3 is TGTGCCAGCAGTTCACTAGCGGAACCGTACGAGCAGTACTTC.

This clonotype was seen only a few times. The V gene is TRBV13, the J gene TRBJ2-5, with 8 bases identical to TRBD1. V was clipped by 5 bases and J by 4 bases; unmatched bases: 6. This CDR3 has 14 amino acids. The germline gives CDR1 PRHDT, CDR2 FYEKMQ (reference sequence). The DNA of the CDR3 is TGTGCCAGCAGCCAAGGACAGGGCGCAGAGACCCAGTACTTC. As protein: CASSQGQGAETQYF.

J is TRBJ2-5 and V is TRBV28, with 7 positions matching TRBD1. Germline CDR1 is MDHEN and CDR2 is SYDVKM. The CDR3 has 14 residues. V lost 2 bases to trimming and J lost 5 bases; unmatched junction nucleotides: 5. The CDR3 is CASSLEGQRETQYF. CDR3 coding DNA: TGTGCCAGCAGTTTAGAGGGACAGCGGGAGACCCAGTACTTC.

This clonotype was recorded at least ten times. This chain connects TRBV20-1 to TRBJ1-1, with D possibly TRBD1 on 5 matching bases. Deletions cut 3 bases from V and 0 bases from J, with 8 bases between. CDR1 is DFQATT, CDR2 SNEGSKA, per germline (reference sequence). The CDR3 consists of 13 residues. CDR3 nucleotide sequence: TGCAGTGCTAGGAGGGACCTGAACACTGAAGCTTTCTTT. This codes for CSARRDLNTEAFF.

The gene calls are TRBV4-1 and TRBJ1-5, with D hard to call. Trimming removed 5 bases from V and 5 bases from J, with 16 bases in between. This CDR3 region has 15 residues. Per germline, CDR1 MGHRA and CDR2 YSYEKL. Here the CDR3 reads CASSKGSGEHQPQHF. CDR3 in DNA: TGCGCCAGCAGCAAGGGCAGCGGGGAACATCAGCCCCAGCATTTT.

This clonotype occurred a few times. The chain joins TRBV7-2 to TRBJ2-5; D might be TRBD2 (6 bases). The CDR3 length is 16 residues. CDR1 and CDR2 (germline): SGHTA, FQGNSA. The ends were cut back, 1 base at V and 5 bases at J, with 17 bases in the middle. CDR3 amino acids: CASSLDSPAEGETQYF. The DNA for the CDR3 is TGTGCCAGCAGCTTAGATAGTCCAGCGGAGGGGGAGACCCAGTACTTC. Full variable domain (remainder filled in from reference TRBV7-2 and TRBJ2-5): GAGVSQSPSNKVTEKGKDVELRCDPISGHTALYWYRQSLGQGLEFLIYFQGNSAPDKSGLPSDRFSAERTGGSVSTLTIQRTQQEDSAVYLCASSLDSPAEGETQYFGPGTRLLVL.

This clonotype was seen repeatedly, ten times or more. The V gene is TRBV20-1, the J gene TRBJ2-7; 12 positions agree with TRBD2. Germline-derived CDR1 and CDR2 are DFQATT and SNEGSKA (reference sequence). The CDR3 spans 15 residues. V dropped 5 bases and J dropped 2; count of bases not matched to a gene: 7. For the CDR3, the DNA is TGCAGTGCTGGCCGGACTAGCGGGGCTCCCTACGAGCAGTACTTC. Protein: CSAGRTSGAPYEQYF.

This clonotype was seen at least ten times. The chain carries TRBV4-2 and TRBJ2-7, with 9 bases lining up with TRBD2. CDR1 and CDR2 (germline): LGHNA, YNFKEQ. Trimming removed 0 bases from V and 7 bases from J; junction bases left unmatched: 7. This CDR3 is built from 15 residues. As DNA, the CDR3 is TGTGCCAGCAGCCAAGATCCAAGCGGGAGGCAAGAGCAGTACTTC. It translates to CASSQDPSGRQEQYF.

This clonotype was picked up many times. V and J are TRBV28 and TRBJ2-6; D not resolved. Germline V gives CDR1 MDHEN, CDR2 SYDVKM. The CDR3 runs to 16 residues. V shed 3 bases and J shed 0 bases, with 9 bases lying between them. This CDR3 reads CASSFTFISGANVLTF. Here the CDR3 DNA reads TGTGCCAGCAGTTTTACCTTTATCTCTGGGGCCAACGTCCTGACTTTC.

This clonotype was found a few times. The chain employs TRBV6-2 or TRBV6-3 and TRBJ1-4; no clear D. This CDR3 region has 16 residues. Germline CDR1 MNHEY, CDR2 SVGEGT. V lost 2 bases, J lost 5 bases, and 15 bases lay in between. The CDR3 here is CASSYDAGRSNEKLFF. The CDR3 DNA follows: TGTGCCAGCAGTTACGACGCGGGTCGTAGCAATGAAAAACTGTTTTTT.

This clonotype was recorded many times. The CDR3 sequence: CATTDRSLSSGANVLTF. The CDR3 DNA reads TGTGCCACTACGGACAGGTCCTTGAGCTCTGGGGCCAACGTCCTGACTTTC. This chain links TRBV6-2 or TRBV6-3 with TRBJ2-6; TRBD1 matches 7 bases. From germline, CDR1 is MNHEY and CDR2 SVGEGT. Unmatched junction bases numbered 12, after V lost 10 bases and J lost 0 bases. This CDR3 comprises 17 residues.

This clonotype was observed a handful of times. The rearrangement uses TRBV10-2 and TRBJ1-2, with 9 bases matching TRBD1. The CDR3 is 15 amino acids. Germline V gene sequence: CDR1 WSHSY, CDR2 SAAADI. After removal of 5 bases from V and 4 bases from J, the junction contained 8 bases not matched to a gene. The CDR3 sequence is CASSPGQGSFYGYTF. The CDR3 DNA follows: TGCGCCAGCAGTCCGGGACAGGGATCCTTCTATGGCTACACCTTC.

The chain recombines TRBV20-1 with TRBJ1-5, with 9 nucleotides matching TRBD1. V was clipped by 6 bases and J by 6 bases; unmatched bases: 12. The CDR3 loop spans 15 amino acids. CDR1 and CDR2 (germline): DFQATT, SNEGSKA (reference sequence). CDR3 sequence reads: CSAQAAGTGSQPQHF. CDR3 sequence (DNA): TGCAGTGCCCAAGCCGCCGGGACAGGGTCTCAGCCCCAGCATTTT.

This clonotype was picked up a small number of times. The chain has TRBV7-9 and TRBJ2-1; 10 bases line up with TRBD2. Germline V gene data show CDR1 as SEHNR and CDR2 as FQNEAQ (reference sequence). V was clipped by 1 base and J by 6 bases; unmatched bases: 6. The CDR3 has 16 residues. CDR3 sequence: CASSLGTSGNSNEQFF. CDR3 nucleotide sequence: TGTGCCAGCAGCTTAGGGACTAGCGGTAATTCCAATGAGCAGTTCTTC.

At least ten counts were recorded for this clonotype. The V call is TRBV25-1, the J call TRBJ2-1; tentatively, D is TRBD2 (6 bases). Trimming shortened V by 8 bases and J by 9 bases, and 17 bases separated the two germline ends. Germline lookup yields CDR1 MGHDK and CDR2 SYGVNS. This CDR3 comprises 13 residues. The CDR3 region is CASRGAGRAEQFF. DNA for the CDR3: TGTGCCAGCCGTGGGGCGGGACGGGCTGAGCAGTTCTTC.

The chain is built from TRBV6-1 and TRBJ1-2, with 8 bases identical to TRBD1. Germline loops: CDR1 MNHNS, CDR2 SASEGT. V gave up 6 bases and J gave up 5 bases; unmatched junction bases: 14. The CDR3 sequence is 16 residues long. CDR3 nucleotide sequence: TGTGCCAGCAGACGCACATCCAGGGGGCTCCTATATGGCTACACCTTC. It is translated as CASRRTSRGLLYGYTF.